The 2 T cell receptor beta chains presented below share a single source sample, sequenced in a study of blood T cells in healthy people across ages. A sample-barcoded 5' primer and a J-beta primer mix were used in a second PCR of about 7 to 11 cycles. From the 5' RACE reads, TCRdb called clonotypes with MiXCR, one entry per CDR3 protein. The sample has 1,500,000 or so distinct CDR3 sequences, less than 45% seen once. Sequencing was performed on blood. The receptors were sampled from a woman in her late teens or twenties in good health.

This chain connects TRBV29-1 to TRBJ2-3; weak D call: TRBD2 (6 bases). Germline V gives CDR1 SQVTM, CDR2 ANQGSEA. This CDR3 comprises 15 residues. Trimming stripped 4 bases from V and 3 bases from J, with 17 bases between. DNA of the CDR3: TGCAGCGTTGTCCCTAGGGCGGCGGGAACAGATACGCAGTATTTT. Amino acids: CSVVPRAAGTDTQYF.

This clonotype was picked up a small number of times. The rearrangement uses TRBV29-1 and TRBJ2-3, with 9 bases aligning to TRBD1. Germline V lookup: CDR1 SQVTM, CDR2 ANQGSEA. Trimming removed 4 bases from V and 1 base from J; junction bases left unmatched: 3. The CDR3 is made up of 14 amino acids. The CDR3 protein is CSVGRDRGTDTQYF. CDR3 DNA: TGCAGCGTTGGCCGGGACAGGGGCACAGATACGCAGTATTTT.